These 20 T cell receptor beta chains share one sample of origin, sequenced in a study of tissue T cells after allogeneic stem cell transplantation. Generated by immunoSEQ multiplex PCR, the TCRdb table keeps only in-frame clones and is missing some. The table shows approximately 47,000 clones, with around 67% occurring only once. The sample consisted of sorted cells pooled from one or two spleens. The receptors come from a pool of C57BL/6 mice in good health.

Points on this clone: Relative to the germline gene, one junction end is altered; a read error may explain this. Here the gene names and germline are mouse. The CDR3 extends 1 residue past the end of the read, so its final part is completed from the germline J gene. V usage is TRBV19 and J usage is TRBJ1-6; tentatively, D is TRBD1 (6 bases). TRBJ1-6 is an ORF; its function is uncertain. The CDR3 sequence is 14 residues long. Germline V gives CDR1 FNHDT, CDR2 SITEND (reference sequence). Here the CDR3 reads CASSIDRYNSPLYF. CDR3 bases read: TGTGCCAGCAGCATAGACAGGTATAATTCGCCCCTCTAC.

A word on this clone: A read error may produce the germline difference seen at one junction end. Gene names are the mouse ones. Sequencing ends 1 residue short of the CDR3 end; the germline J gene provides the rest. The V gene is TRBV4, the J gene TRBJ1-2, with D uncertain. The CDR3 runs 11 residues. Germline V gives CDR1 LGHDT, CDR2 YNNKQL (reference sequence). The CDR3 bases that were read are TGTACCAGCAGCTGGGACTCCGACTACACC. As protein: CTSSWDSDYT. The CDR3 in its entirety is CTSSWDSDYTF.

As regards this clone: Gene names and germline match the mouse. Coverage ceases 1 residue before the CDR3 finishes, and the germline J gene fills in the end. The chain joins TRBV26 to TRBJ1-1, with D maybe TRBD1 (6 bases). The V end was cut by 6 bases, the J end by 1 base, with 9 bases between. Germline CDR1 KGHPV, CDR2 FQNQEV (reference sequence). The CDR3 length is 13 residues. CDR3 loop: CASSGTKNTEVFF. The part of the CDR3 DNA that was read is TGTGCCAGCAGCGGGACAAAAAACACAGAAGTCTTC.

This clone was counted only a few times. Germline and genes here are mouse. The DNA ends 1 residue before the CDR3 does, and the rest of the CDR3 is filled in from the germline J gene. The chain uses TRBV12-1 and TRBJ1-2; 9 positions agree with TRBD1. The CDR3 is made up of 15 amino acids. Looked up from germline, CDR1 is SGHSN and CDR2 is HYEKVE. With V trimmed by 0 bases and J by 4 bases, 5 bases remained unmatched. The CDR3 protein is CASSLGDREGSDYTF. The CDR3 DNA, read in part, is TGTGCCAGCTCTCTCGGGGACAGGGAGGGCTCCGACTACACC.

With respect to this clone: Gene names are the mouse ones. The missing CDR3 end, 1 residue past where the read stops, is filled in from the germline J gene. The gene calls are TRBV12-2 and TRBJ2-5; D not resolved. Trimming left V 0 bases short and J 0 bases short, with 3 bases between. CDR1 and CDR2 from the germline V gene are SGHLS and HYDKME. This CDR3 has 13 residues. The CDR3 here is CASSLPNQDTQYF. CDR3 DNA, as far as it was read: TGTGCCAGCTCTCTCCCCAACCAAGACACCCAGTAC.

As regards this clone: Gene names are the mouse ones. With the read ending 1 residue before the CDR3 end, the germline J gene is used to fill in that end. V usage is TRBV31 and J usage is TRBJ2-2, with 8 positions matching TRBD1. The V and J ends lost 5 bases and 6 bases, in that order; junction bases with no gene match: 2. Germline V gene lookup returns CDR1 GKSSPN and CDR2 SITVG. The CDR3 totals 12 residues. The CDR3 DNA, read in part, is TGTGCCTGGTCAGGGGGCGCCGGGCAGCTCTAC. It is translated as CAWSGGAGQLY. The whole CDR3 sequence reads CAWSGGAGQLYF.

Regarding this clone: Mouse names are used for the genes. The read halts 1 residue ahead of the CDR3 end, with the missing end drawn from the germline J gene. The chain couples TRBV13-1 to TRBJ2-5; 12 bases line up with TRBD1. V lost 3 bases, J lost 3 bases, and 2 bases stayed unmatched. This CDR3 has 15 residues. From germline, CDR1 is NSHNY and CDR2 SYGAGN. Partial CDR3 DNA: TGTGCCAGCAGTGGGGACAGGGGGCTTCAAGACACCCAGTAC. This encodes CASSGDRGLQDTQY. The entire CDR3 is CASSGDRGLQDTQYF.

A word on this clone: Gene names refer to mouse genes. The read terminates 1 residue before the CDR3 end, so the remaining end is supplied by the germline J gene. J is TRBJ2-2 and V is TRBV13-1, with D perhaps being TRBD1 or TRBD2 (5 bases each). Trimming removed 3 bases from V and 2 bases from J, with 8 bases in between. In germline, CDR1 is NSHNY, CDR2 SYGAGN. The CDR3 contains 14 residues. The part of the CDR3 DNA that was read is TGTGCCAGCAGTGGGGGACGGAACACCGGGCAGCTCTAC. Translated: CASSGGRNTGQLY. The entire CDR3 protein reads CASSGGRNTGQLYF.

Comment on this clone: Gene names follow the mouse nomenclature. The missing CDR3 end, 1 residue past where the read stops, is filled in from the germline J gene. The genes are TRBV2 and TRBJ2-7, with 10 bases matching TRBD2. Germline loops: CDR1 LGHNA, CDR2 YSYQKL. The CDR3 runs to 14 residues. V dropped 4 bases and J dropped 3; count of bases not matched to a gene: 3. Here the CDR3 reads CASSPDWGVYEQYF. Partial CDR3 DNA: TGTGCCAGCAGCCCCGACTGGGGGGTCTATGAACAGTAC.

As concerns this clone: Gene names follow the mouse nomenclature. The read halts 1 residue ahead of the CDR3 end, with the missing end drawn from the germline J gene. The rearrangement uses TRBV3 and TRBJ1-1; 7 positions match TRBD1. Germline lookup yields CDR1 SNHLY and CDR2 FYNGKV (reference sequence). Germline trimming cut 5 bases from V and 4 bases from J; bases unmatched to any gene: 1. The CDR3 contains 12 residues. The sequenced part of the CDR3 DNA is TGTGCCAGCAGCCGGGACAGCACAGAAGTCTTC. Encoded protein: CASSRDSTEVF. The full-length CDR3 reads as CASSRDSTEVFF. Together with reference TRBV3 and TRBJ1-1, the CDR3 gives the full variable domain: GPKVLQIPSHQIIDMGQMVTLNCDPVSNHLYFYWYKQILGQQMEFLVNFYNGKVMEKSKLFKDQFSVERPDGSYFTLKIQPTALEDSAVYFCASSRDSTEVFFGKGTRLTVV.

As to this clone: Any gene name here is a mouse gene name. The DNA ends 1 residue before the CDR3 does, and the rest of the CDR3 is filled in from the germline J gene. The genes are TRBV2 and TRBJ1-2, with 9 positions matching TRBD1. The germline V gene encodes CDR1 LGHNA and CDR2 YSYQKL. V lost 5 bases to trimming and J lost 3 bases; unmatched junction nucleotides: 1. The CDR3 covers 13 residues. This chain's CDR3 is CASSWDRDSDYTF. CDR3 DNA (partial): TGTGCCAGCAGCTGGGACAGGGACTCCGACTACACC.

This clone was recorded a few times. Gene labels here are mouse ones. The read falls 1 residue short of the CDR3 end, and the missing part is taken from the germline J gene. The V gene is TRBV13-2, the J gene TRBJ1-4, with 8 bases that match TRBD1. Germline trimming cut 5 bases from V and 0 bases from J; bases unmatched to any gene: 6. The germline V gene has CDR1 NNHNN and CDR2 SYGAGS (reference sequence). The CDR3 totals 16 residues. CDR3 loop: CASGTGAQISNERLFF. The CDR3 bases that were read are TGTGCCAGCGGGACAGGGGCCCAAATTTCCAACGAAAGATTATTT.

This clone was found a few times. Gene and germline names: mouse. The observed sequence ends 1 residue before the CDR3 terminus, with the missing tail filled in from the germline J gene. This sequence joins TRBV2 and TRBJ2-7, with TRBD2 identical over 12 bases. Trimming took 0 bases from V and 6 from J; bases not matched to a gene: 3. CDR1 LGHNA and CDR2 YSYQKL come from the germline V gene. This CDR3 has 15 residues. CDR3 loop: CASSQDPGLGGEQYF. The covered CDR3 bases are TGTGCCAGCAGCCAAGATCCGGGACTGGGGGGTGAACAGTAC.

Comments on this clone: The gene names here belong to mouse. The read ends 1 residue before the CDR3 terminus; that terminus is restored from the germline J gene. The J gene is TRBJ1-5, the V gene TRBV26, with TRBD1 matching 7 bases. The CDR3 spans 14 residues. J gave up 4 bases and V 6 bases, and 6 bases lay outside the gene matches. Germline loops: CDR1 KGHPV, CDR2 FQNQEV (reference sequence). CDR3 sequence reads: CASSPRDRNQAPLF. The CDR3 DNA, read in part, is TGTGCCAGCAGCCCCCGGGACAGAAACCAGGCTCCGCTT.

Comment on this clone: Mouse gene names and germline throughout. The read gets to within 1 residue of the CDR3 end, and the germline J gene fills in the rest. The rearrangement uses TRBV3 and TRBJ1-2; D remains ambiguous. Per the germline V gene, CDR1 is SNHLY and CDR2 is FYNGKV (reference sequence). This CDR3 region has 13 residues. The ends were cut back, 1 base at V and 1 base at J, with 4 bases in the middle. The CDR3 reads CASSLDRNSDYTF. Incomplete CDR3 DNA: TGTGCCAGCAGCTTAGACAGAAACTCCGACTACACC.

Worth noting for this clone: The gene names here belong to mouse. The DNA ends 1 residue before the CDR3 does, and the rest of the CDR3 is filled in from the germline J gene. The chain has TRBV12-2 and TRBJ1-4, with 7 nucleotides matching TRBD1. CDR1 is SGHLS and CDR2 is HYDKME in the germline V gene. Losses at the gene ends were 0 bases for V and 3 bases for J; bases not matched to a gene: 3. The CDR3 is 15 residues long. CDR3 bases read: TGTGCCAGCTCTCTCGCAGGGGGTCCCAACGAAAGATTATTT. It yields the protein CASSLAGGPNERLF. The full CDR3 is CASSLAGGPNERLFF. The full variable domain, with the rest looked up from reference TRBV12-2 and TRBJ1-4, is NSGVVQSPRYIIKGKGERSILKCIPISGHLSVAWYQQTQGQELKFFIQHYDKMERDKGNLPSRFSVQQFDDYHSEMNMSALELEDSAVYFCASSLAGGPNERLFFGHGTKLSVL.

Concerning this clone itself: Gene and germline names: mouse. The CDR3 bases that were read are TGTGCCTGGAGTCTCTGGGGGGCCTATGAACAGTAC. It translates to CAWSLWGAYEQY. The full CDR3 reads CAWSLWGAYEQYF. The chain couples TRBV31 to TRBJ2-7, with 8 bases lining up with TRBD2. With the read ending 1 residue before the CDR3 end, the germline J gene is used to fill in that end. There are 13 residues in the CDR3. V was clipped by 0 bases and J by 2 bases; unmatched bases: 0. CDR1 GKSSPN and CDR2 SITVG come from the germline V gene.

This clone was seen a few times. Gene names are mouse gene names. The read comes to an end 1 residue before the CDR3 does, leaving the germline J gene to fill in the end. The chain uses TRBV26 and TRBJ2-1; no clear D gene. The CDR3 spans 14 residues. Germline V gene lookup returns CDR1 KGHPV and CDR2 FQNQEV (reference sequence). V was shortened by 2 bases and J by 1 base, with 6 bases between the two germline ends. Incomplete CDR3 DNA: TGTGCCAGCAGTCTGATTGGCAACTATGCTGAGCAGTTC. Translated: CASSLIGNYAEQF. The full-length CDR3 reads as CASSLIGNYAEQFF.

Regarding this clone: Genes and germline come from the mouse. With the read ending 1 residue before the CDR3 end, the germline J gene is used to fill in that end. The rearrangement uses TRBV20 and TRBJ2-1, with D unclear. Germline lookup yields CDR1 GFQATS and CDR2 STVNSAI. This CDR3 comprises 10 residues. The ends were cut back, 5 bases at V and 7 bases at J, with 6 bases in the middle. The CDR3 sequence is CGAPAAEQFF. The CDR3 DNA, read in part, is TGTGGTGCTCCAGCGGCTGAGCAGTTC.

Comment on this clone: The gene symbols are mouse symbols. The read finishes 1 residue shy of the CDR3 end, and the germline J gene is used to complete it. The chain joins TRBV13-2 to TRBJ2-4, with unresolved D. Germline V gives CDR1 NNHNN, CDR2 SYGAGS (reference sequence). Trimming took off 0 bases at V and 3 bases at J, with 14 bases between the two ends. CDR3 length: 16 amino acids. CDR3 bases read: TGTGCCAGCGGTGATGCTCCGACCGGGGAGCAAAACACCTTGTAC. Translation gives CASGDAPTGEQNTLY. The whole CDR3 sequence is CASGDAPTGEQNTLYF.